The clone carrying this TCR beta chain was counted between two and nine times. The antigen is undetermined. The source of the sample is a study of T cell repertoires in cytomegalovirus infection. CDR3 length: 15 residues. Trimming left V 6 bases short and J 2 bases short, with 14 bases between. The germline V gene has CDR1 MNHEY and CDR2 SMNVEV (reference sequence). Overall study results and limits: Summed frequency of public TCR beta families distinguished CMV carriers with the relevant HLA. The ex vivo response was dominated by HLA-C-restricted CMV-specific TCR beta clonotypes.

TCRdb re-derived calls from the reads in MiXCR, one entry per CDR3 protein. The data show roughly 600,000 distinct CDR3 sequences, around 24% seen once. V gene TRBV27 combines with J gene TRBJ1-5, with D unclear. Input material: CD8+ T cells from PBMCs. The sequence was obtained from a human donor in good health (CMV status not recorded). Some clones in this sample may be carry-over from other donors' samples. In DNA form, the CDR3 reads TGTGCCAGCAGCGATGGCGAAGGAGGCAATCAGCCCCAGCATTTT. It yields the protein CASSDGEGGNQPQHF.